The 4 T cell receptor beta chains below were found in one sample sequenced in a study of T cell responses to AZD1222 COVID-19 vaccine (dated by TCRdb to the early 2020s). The library was generated by the immunoSEQ multiplex PCR assay. Sourced from immuneACCESS, this table was stored by TCRdb with only in-frame sequences that have V and J called. A share of the clones is absent; for the studies checked, an unresolved V gene accounts for under half, and the remainder has no known explanation. This sample gives around 150,000 clones in total; around 94% of them show up just once. Clones ranked in the top ten supply roughly 5% of the sample. The meaning of the sample's time point label: about 28 days (+/-7) after the second vaccine dose. Sequencing used peripheral blood, obtained 28 days after the second AZD1222 dose. The source is an adult who received the AZD1222 COVID-19 vaccine.

The genes are TRBV6-5 and TRBJ2-1; TRBD1 is a possible D gene (6 bases). Germline V gene lookup returns CDR1 MNHEY and CDR2 SVGAGI. Trimming removed 6 bases at V and 0 bases at J, with 12 bases between. The CDR3 is made up of 15 amino acids. In DNA, the CDR3 is TGTGCCAGCAGCTCGGACAGAAGCTCCTACAATGAGCAGTTCTTC. Translation gives CASSSDRSSYNEQFF.

This chain uses TRBV28 with TRBJ2-7; 15 bases agree with TRBD2. CDR1 MDHEN and CDR2 SYDVKM come from the germline V gene. Losses at the gene ends were 6 bases for V and 3 bases for J; bases not matched to a gene: 12. The length of the CDR3 is 18 residues. CDR3 nucleotide sequence: TGTGCCAGCAGCTCTCCGGGACTAGCGGGAGGTAGGAGCTACGAGCAGTACTTC. The encoded protein is CASSSPGLAGGRSYEQYF.

The chain is built from TRBV5-1 and TRBJ1-3; D call uncertain. The CDR3 contains 15 residues. V was shortened by 1 base and J by 2 bases, with 10 bases between the two germline ends. Germline CDR1 SGHRS, CDR2 YFSETQ. CDR3 sequence: CASSLSPGPGNTIYF. Here the CDR3 DNA reads TGCGCCAGCAGCTTGAGTCCGGGCCCTGGAAACACCATATATTTT.

In its sample, this clone was seen once. J is TRBJ2-3 and V is TRBV6-1; TRBD2 agrees at 9 bases. The junction had 7 bases not matched to a gene; V was cut back by 1 base and J by 5 bases. The CDR3 has 16 residues. Germline-derived CDR1 and CDR2 are MNHNS and SASEGT. The CDR3 reads CASSEVVAGVRDTQYF. Written as DNA, the CDR3 is TGTGCCAGCAGTGAAGTGGTAGCGGGAGTGAGAGATACGCAGTATTTT.